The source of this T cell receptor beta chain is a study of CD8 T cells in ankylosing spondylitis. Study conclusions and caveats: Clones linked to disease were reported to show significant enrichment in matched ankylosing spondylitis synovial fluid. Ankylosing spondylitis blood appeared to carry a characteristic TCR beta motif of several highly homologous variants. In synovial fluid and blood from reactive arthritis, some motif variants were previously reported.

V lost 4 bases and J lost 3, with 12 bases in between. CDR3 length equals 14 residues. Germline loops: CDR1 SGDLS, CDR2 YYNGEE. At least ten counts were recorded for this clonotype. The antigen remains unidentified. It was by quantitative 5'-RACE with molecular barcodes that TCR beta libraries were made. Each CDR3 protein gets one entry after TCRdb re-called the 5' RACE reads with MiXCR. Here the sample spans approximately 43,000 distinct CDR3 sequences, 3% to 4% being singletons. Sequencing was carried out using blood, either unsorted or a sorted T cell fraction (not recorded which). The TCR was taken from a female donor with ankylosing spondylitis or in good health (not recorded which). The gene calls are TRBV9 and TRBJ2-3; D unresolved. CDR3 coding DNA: TGTGCCAGCAGCTCAAAAAGCAAGACAGATACGCAGTATTTT. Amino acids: CASSSKSKTDTQYF.